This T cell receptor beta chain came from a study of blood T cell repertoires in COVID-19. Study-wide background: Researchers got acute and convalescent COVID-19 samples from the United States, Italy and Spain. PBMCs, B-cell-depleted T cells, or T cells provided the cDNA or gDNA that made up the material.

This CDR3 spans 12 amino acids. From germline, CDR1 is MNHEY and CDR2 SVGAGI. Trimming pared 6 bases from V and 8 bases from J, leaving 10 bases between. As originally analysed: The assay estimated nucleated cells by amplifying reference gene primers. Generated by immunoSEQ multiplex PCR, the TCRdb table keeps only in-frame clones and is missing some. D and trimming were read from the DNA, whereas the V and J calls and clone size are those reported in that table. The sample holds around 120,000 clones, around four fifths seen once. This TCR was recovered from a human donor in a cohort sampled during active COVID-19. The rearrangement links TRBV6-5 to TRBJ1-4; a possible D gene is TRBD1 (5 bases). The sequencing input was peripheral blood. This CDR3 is CASRRGYEKLFF. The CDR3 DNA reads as TGTGCCAGCAGAAGGGGTTACGAAAAACTGTTTTTT.